This T cell receptor beta chain originates from a study of T-cell reconstitution after alpha-beta-depleted transplantation in children. The TCRbeta library incorporated unique molecular identifiers. Each CDR3 protein gets one entry after TCRdb re-called the PCR reads with MiXCR. This table has approximately 400,000 distinct CDR3 sequences, roughly 10% appearing once. The sequence was collected from a human donor who donated a stem cell graft to a child with acute myeloid leukemia. The specimen comprised PBMCs from the stem cell graft donor, sampled from the stem cell graft.

The CDR3 is CARSSRDTGELFF. CDR3 coding DNA: TGCGCCAGGTCTAGTCGGGACACCGGGGAGCTGTTTTTT. The rearrangement links TRBV10-2 to TRBJ2-2, with D unclear. The germline V and J ends were trimmed by 9 bases and 3 bases, with 11 bases remaining between them. The CDR3 has 13 residues. CDR1 WSHSY and CDR2 SAAADI come from the germline V gene.